The present T cell receptor (beta chain) was sequenced within a study of metastatic and nonmetastatic thyroid tumors. Ten or more counts support this clone. Thyroid surgery took place with no prior treatment in any patient. TCRdb re-processed the PCR reads through MiXCR. The sample records 30,000 to 35,000 clones, about a fifth being singletons. Sequenced: tumor tissue. This sequence was found in a male donor with papillary thyroid cancer or a benign thyroid nodule (not recorded which). Some clones in this sample may be carry-over from other donors' samples.

The CDR3 sequence: CASLTYGATNEKLFF. The CDR3 nucleotides are TGCGCCAGCCTTACCTACGGAGCAACTAATGAAAAACTGTTTTTT. The chain has TRBV4-3 and TRBJ1-4; no definite D call. The CDR3 extends over 15 amino acids. Deletions cut 8 bases from V and 0 bases from J, with 13 bases between. Germline V gene lookup returns CDR1 LGHNA and CDR2 YSLEER.